This T cell receptor (beta chain) emerged from a study of spatial heterogeneity in lung cancer. The time point denotes: blood at routine non-recurrence follow-up after resection. Whole RNA from tumor, nontumor lung or frozen PBMC was sequenced unsorted. Via MiXCR, TCRdb re-called the 5' RACE reads, giving one row per CDR3 protein. Among roughly 120,000 distinct CDR3 sequences, 12% were seen once, and the ten largest hold 16%. The CDR3 has 16 residues. Losses at the gene ends were 6 bases for V and 5 bases for J; bases not matched to a gene: 15. Germline lookup yields CDR1 SQVTM and CDR2 ANQGSEA. The receptor was isolated from a male donor with early-stage non-small cell lung cancer. The sequencing used PBMCs, collected at follow-up. The J gene is TRBJ1-2, the V gene TRBV29-1, with 10 bases identical to TRBD1. The CDR3 DNA sequence: TGCAGCGTCCAAACACACCGGGACAGGGGATTATATGGCTACACCTTC. This encodes CSVQTHRDRGLYGYTF.